These 7 T cell receptor beta chains were all obtained from the same sample, sequenced in a study of technical replicates of blood from several donors. Here immunoSEQ multiplex PCR was the method, and the copy in TCRdb shows in-frame clones only, minus some. Among tens of thousands of clones listed, over 95% were seen once. Sequencing was performed on T cells isolated from PBMCs. All receptors derive from a human donor in good health.

This sequence joins TRBV14 and TRBJ2-7; 12 bases map to TRBD1. The V gene's germline CDR1 is SGHDN and CDR2 FVKESK. Trimming at V came to 5 bases and at J to 5 bases, leaving 4 bases not matched to a gene. CDR3 length equals 14 residues. CDR3 sequence: CASSFRDRGHEQYF. As DNA, the CDR3 is TGTGCCAGCAGCTTCCGGGACAGGGGGCACGAGCAGTACTTC.

The V call is TRBV6-5, the J call TRBJ1-1, with D tentatively TRBD1 (6 bases). Looked up from germline, CDR1 is MNHEY and CDR2 is SVGAGI. The CDR3 has 16 residues. V gave up 0 bases and J gave up 1 base, with 12 bases separating them. CDR3 amino acids: CASSYSKAGQNTEAFF. The CDR3, as DNA: TGTGCCAGCAGTTACTCCAAAGCGGGACAGAACACTGAAGCTTTCTTT.

The CDR3 loop is CASSQRRAGGPGELFF. The CDR3 DNA reads TGCGCCAGCAGTCAACGTCGAGCGGGGGGGCCCGGGGAGCTGTTTTTT. The chain uses TRBV23-1 and TRBJ2-2; 10 bases align to TRBD2. TRBV23-1 is an open reading frame, and its role is uncertain. The trim removed 2 bases at V and 6 bases at J, leaving 6 bases unmatched. This CDR3 contains 16 residues.

The chain is built from TRBV2 and TRBJ2-1; a possible D gene is TRBD2 (6 bases). This CDR3 is built from 15 residues. Deletions cut 4 bases from V and 3 bases from J, with 13 bases between. CDR1 is SNHLY, CDR2 FYNNEI, per germline. CDR3: CASSGYGGVYNEQFF. The CDR3 DNA reads TGTGCCAGCAGTGGATACGGGGGAGTCTACAATGAGCAGTTCTTC.

This chain links TRBV2 with TRBJ2-3; TRBD2 agrees at 8 bases. CDR3 size: 18 residues. With 7 bases clipped from V and 2 bases from J, the junction kept 17 bases outside the gene matches. In germline, CDR1 is SNHLY, CDR2 FYNNEI. The DNA of the CDR3 is TGTGCCAGCACCCTCAGAGATTCAGCGGGGGTTGACACAGATACGCAGTATTTT. Protein: CASTLRDSAGVDTDTQYF.

Comments on this clone: Relative to the germline gene, one junction end is altered; a read error may explain this. The genes are TRBV7-7 and TRBJ1-2; D unclear. The CDR3 runs 14 residues. Germline V gives CDR1 SSHAT, CDR2 FNYEAQ (reference sequence). CDR3 region: CASSPAGGDDGYTF. In nucleotides, the CDR3 is TGTGCTAGCAGCCCGGCGGGTGGGGATGATGGCTACACCTTC.

The chain links TRBV25-1 to TRBJ2-2, with 9 bases matching TRBD1. V was pared by 9 bases and J by 4 bases, with 6 bases of the junction left unmatched. Germline V gene sequence: CDR1 MGHDK, CDR2 SYGVNS. The CDR3 consists of 14 residues. CDR3 bases: TGTGCCAGTACACAGGGGGCGGGCACCGGGGAGCTGTTTTTT. Its translation: CASTQGAGTGELFF.